The clone carrying this T cell receptor beta chain was detected ten times or more. The antigen remains undetermined. The germline V gene has CDR1 LGHDT and CDR2 YNNKEL (reference sequence). The CDR3 extends over 14 amino acids. V gave up 11 bases and J gave up 3 bases; unmatched junction bases: 12. These data come from a study of glioma-infiltrating T cells. Whole-study findings and limits: Non-neoplastic patients had below-expected tissue-blood divergence, while all gliomas exceeded expectation.

Amplification of TCR alpha and beta CDR3 regions from RNA used iRepertoire nested multiplex PCR. Each CDR3 protein gets one entry after TCRdb re-called the multiplex PCR reads with MiXCR. This table has around 190,000 distinct CDR3 sequences, over 25% appearing once. V and J are TRBV3-1 and TRBJ2-7; 8 bases are shared with TRBD1. The clonotype was recovered from a human donor with low-grade glioma or glioblastoma, undergoing nonglioma brain surgery, or in good health (not recorded which). The sequenced material came from glioma tissue, nonneoplastic brain tissue, or PBMCs (not recorded which). CDR3 region: CASSGTGNFYEQYF. DNA for the CDR3: TGTGCCTCCTCCGGGACAGGCAACTTCTACGAGCAGTACTTC.